A single sample is the source of the 11 T cell receptor beta chains below, sequenced in a study of cytomegalovirus exposure and HLA in healthy donors. It was with 60 Vbeta and 13 Jbeta primers that the PCR ran. This table comes from immunoSEQ multiplex PCR, and its TCRdb copy is limited to in-frame clones, with some not included. Of 100,000 to 150,000 clones listed, more than 60% were seen once; the top ten hold less than 2.5%. The material sequenced was PBMCs. The receptors were gathered from a woman aged 40 to 55 in good health and CMV-seropositive.

The chain recombines TRBV4-3 with TRBJ1-1; TRBD1 is a possible D gene (6 bases). The germline V gene encodes CDR1 LGHNA and CDR2 YSLEER. This CDR3 has 14 residues. V was shortened by 3 bases and J by 1 base, with 9 bases between the two germline ends. CDR3 bases: TGCGCCAGCAGCCACGGACAGCAGAACACTGAAGCTTTCTTT. It translates to CASSHGQQNTEAFF.

V and J are TRBV28 and TRBJ1-2, with D possibly TRBD1 on 5 matching bases. The V and J ends lost 6 bases and 0 bases respectively, with 11 bases between them. Germline CDR1 and CDR2: MDHEN and SYDVKM. The CDR3 consists of 14 residues. The CDR3 DNA is TGTGCCAGCAGGACGGACACGACTAACTATGGCTACACCTTC. This encodes CASRTDTTNYGYTF.

A few counts support this clone. The chain has TRBV4-2 and TRBJ1-2; D remains unclear. The ends were cut back, 0 bases at V and 4 bases at J, with 12 bases in the middle. The CDR3 is 15 amino acids. Germline V gene data show CDR1 as LGHNA and CDR2 as YNFKEQ. CDR3 DNA sequence: TGTGCCAGCAGCCAAGATGAAGTGGGCGCCTATGGCTACACCTTC. Translated: CASSQDEVGAYGYTF.

The chain couples TRBV7-2 to TRBJ2-1; D remains unclear. The CDR3 runs to 14 residues. The V end lost 5 bases, the J end lost 4 bases, and 12 bases lay between the germline ends. Germline V lookup: CDR1 SGHTA, CDR2 FQGNSA. CDR3 bases: TGTGCCAGCAGCCCTAACCCTTTTTACAATGAGCAGTTCTTC. Its translation is CASSPNPFYNEQFF.

The chain couples TRBV4-2 to TRBJ2-5, with D possibly being TRBD2 (7 bases). The length of the CDR3 is 16 residues. V was shortened by 4 bases and J by 2 bases, with 17 bases between the two germline ends. Germline V CDR1 and CDR2: LGHNA, YNFKEQ. The CDR3, as DNA: TGTGCCAGCAGCCGTAGGGGGGGGCAGGGGCAAGAGACCCAGTACTTC. Its translation is CASSRRGGQGQETQYF.

The chain links TRBV4-1 to TRBJ2-7; TRBD2 is a possible D gene (5 bases). CDR1 is MGHRA and CDR2 is YSYEKL in the germline V gene. Trimming took off 4 bases at V and 3 bases at J, with 13 bases between the two ends. This CDR3 is 14 amino acids long. Written as DNA, the CDR3 is TGCGCCAGCAGCCCCACGGTGAGGGTCTACGAGCAGTACTTC. It is translated as CASSPTVRVYEQYF.

The V and J genes are TRBV6-4 and TRBJ1-1; no reliable D call. The CDR3 loop spans 15 amino acids. The V and J ends lost 4 bases and 8 bases respectively, with 20 bases between them. Per germline, CDR1 MRHNA and CDR2 SNTAGT. CDR3 loop: CASSVRAGRTEEAFF. The CDR3 DNA sequence: TGTGCCAGCAGTGTTCGCGCTGGGCGAACAGAAGAAGCTTTCTTT.

The chain has TRBV15 and TRBJ1-5, with D uncertain. The germline V gene encodes CDR1 LNHNV and CDR2 YYDKDF (reference sequence). Trimming left V 1 base short and J 10 bases short, with 14 bases between. The CDR3 runs 14 residues. The CDR3 sequence: CATSRVKGEGPQHF. Here the CDR3 DNA reads TGTGCCACCAGCAGAGTGAAGGGAGAAGGACCCCAGCATTTT.

The J gene is TRBJ2-5, the V gene TRBV7-2; TRBD2 agrees at 9 bases. The CDR3 extends over 16 amino acids. After removal of 3 bases from V and 1 base from J, the junction contained 6 bases not matched to a gene. Germline V gene lookup returns CDR1 SGHTA and CDR2 FQGNSA. This chain's CDR3 is CASSLTGTSPQETQYF. In DNA form, the CDR3 reads TGTGCCAGCAGCTTGACCGGGACTAGCCCCCAAGAGACCCAGTACTTC.

The rearrangement uses TRBV7-6 and TRBJ2-2; 8 bases are a match to TRBD1. J gave up 6 bases and V 2 bases, and 11 bases lay outside the gene matches. Germline loops: CDR1 SGHVS, CDR2 FNYEAQ. The CDR3 consists of 17 residues. This CDR3 reads CASSLFGPGQAAGELFF. In nucleotides, the CDR3 is TGTGCCAGCAGCTTATTTGGGCCGGGACAGGCGGCCGGGGAGCTGTTTTTT.

V usage is TRBV28 and J usage is TRBJ1-2, with D maybe TRBD1 (5 bases). With 7 bases removed from V and 4 bases from J, the gap between germline ends came to 28 bases. The length of the CDR3 is 18 residues. Germline CDR1 MDHEN, CDR2 SYDVKM. CDR3 sequence reads: CASTHEAVGLRAVYGYTF. DNA of the CDR3: TGTGCCAGCACCCATGAGGCAGTGGGGCTTAGGGCGGTCTATGGCTACACCTTC.